A selection of T cell receptor beta chains follows, all from one sample in a study of cytomegalovirus exposure and HLA in healthy donors. Some clones are missing from TCRdb's copy, which holds only in-frame ones; the method was immunoSEQ multiplex PCR. The sample has 150,000 or so clones, around four fifths seen once; the top ten hold 1%. Sequenced sample: PBMCs. Every receptor here comes from a woman in her forties or fifties in good health and CMV-seropositive. Each CDR3 is given with its conserved first and last residue. The D gene is left open where the match is weak. Clone size appears in some rows only: once, few, many, or a class for an expanded clone.

NA,TRBV7-2,TRBJ1-1,TRBD1,TGTGCCAGCAGCTTGGAACAGGGGACTGAAGCTTTCTTT,CASSLEQGTEAFF
few,TRBV28,TRBJ1-5,TRBD1,TGTGCCAGCGGGACAGGGGGCTATGTTAGCAATCAGCCCCAGCATTTT,CASGTGGYVSNQPQHF
NA,TRBV27,TRBJ2-1,TRBD2,TGTGCCAGCAGGCCCCTAGCGGGAGGCAATGAGCAGTTCTTC,CASRPLAGGNEQFF
once,TRBV15,TRBJ2-1,TRBD2,TGTGCCACCAGCAGAGAACGGTCAGCGGGAGTGGGGGATGAGCAGCTCTTC,CATSRERSAGVGDEQLF
few,TRBV28,TRBJ2-7,TRBD1,TGTGCCAGCAGCGGACAGGTCTACGAGCAGTACTTC,CASSGQVYEQYF
NA,TRBV7-9,TRBJ1-2,TRBD1,TGTGCCAGCAGCTCACGGGGGACAGTCCTAGCTAACTATGGCTACACCTTC,CASSSRGTVLANYGYTF
NA,TRBV7-2,TRBJ2-5,TRBD1,TGTGCCAGCAGCTTCGGACAGGGTGAGACCCAGTACTTC,CASSFGQGETQYF
NA,TRBV25-1,TRBJ2-1,NA,TGTGCCAGCAGTGATCTGCCAGTTTACAATGAGCAGTTCTTC,CASSDLPVYNEQFF
few,TRBV7-2,TRBJ2-7,NA,TGTGCCAGCAGCTTTCGGGGTTCCTACGAGCAGTACTTC,CASSFRGSYEQYF
NA,TRBV7-6,TRBJ2-1,TRBD1,TGTGCCAGCAGCCGGACAGGGGGCGCCCCCAATGAGCAGTTCTTC,CASSRTGGAPNEQFF
NA,TRBV7-9,TRBJ2-1,TRBD2,TGTGCCAGCAGCCCTCCGCGGGGGGCTGGGAATGAGCAGTTCTTC,CASSPPRGAGNEQFF
NA,TRBV10-1,TRBJ2-1,TRBD1,TGCGCCAGCAGTGAGCGGGACAGGGGTGTTACCTACAATGAGCAGTTCTTC,CASSERDRGVTYNEQFF
NA,TRBV4-3,TRBJ1-4,NA,TGCGCCAGCAGCCAAGGATCTAGGGAGATTGAAAAACTGTTTTTT,CASSQGSREIEKLFF
NA,TRBV5-1,TRBJ2-1,TRBD1,TGCGCCAGCTGCCGGGACAGGGTAGGCAATGAGCAGTTCTTC,CASCRDRVGNEQFF
few,TRBV4-3,TRBJ1-4,NA,TGCGCCAGCAGCCAAGATTCGAACAGTGATGAAAAACTGTTTTTT,CASSQDSNSDEKLFF
once,TRBV27,TRBJ1-1,NA,TGTGCCAGCAGCAGCACAGGGAACACTGAAGCTTTCTTT,CASSSTGNTEAFF
NA,TRBV28,TRBJ2-7,TRBD1,TGTGCCAGCAGTTTAATGACAGGGGCCCGTTCCTACGAGCAGTACTTC,CASSLMTGARSYEQYF
NA,TRBV9,TRBJ2-3,NA,TGTGCCAGCAGCGTCGTTAGCACAGATACGCAGTATTTT,CASSVVSTDTQYF
once,TRBV6-6,TRBJ1-2,NA,TGTGCCAGCAGTCCCGGGACAAGCTATGGCTACACCTTC,CASSPGTSYGYTF
once,TRBV7-3,TRBJ2-5,NA,TGTGCCAGCAGCTTAAACGGGAGATCACAAGAGACCCAGTACTTC,CASSLNGRSQETQYF
NA,TRBV28,TRBJ2-7,NA,TGTGCCACCCGCCCCGGGGGACCTACCTACGAGCAGTACTTC,CATRPGGPTYEQYF
NA,TRBV11-2,TRBJ2-7,TRBD2,TGTGCCAGCTCTAGCGGGGGGGCCTACGAGCAGTACTTC,CASSSGGAYEQYF
NA,TRBV9,TRBJ1-1,NA,TGTGCCAGCAGCGGGCTTTCGGGACAAGCCACTGAAGCTTTCTTT,CASSGLSGQATEAFF
NA,TRBV7-8,TRBJ1-2,TRBD1,TGTGCCAGCAGCTTAGCCGGACAGGGGCCCTTGTATGGCTACACCTTC,CASSLAGQGPLYGYTF
NA,TRBV9,TRBJ2-7,TRBD1,TGTGCCAGCAGTGTCGGACAGGGTAAGGCCGAGCAGTACTTC,CASSVGQGKAEQYF
NA,TRBV29-1,TRBJ2-7,NA,TGCAGCGTTCGTGGGGACATGAATGACGAGCAGTACTTC,CSVRGDMNDEQYF
NA,TRBV5-1,TRBJ2-7,NA,TGCGCCAGCAGCTTGGGACACGGCTACGAGCAGTACTTC,CASSLGHGYEQYF
once,TRBV7-9,TRBJ2-7,NA,TGTGCCAGCACCCCATACTCGACTTCAAGCTCCTACGAGCAGTACTTC,CASTPYSTSSSYEQYF
few,TRBV9,TRBJ2-2,NA,TGTGCCAGCAGCGTTGGCCCGAACACCGGGGAGCTGTTTTTT,CASSVGPNTGELFF
NA,TRBV7-2,TRBJ1-2,NA,TGTGCCAGCAGCTTAGATCCGGGTTCTGGGGGCTACACCTTC,CASSLDPGSGGYTF
NA,TRBV20-1,TRBJ1-1,NA,TGCAGTGCTAAGAGAACTGAAGCTTTCTTT,CSAKRTEAFF
NA,TRBV20-1,TRBJ1-1,TRBD1,TGCAGTGCTAGAGACAGGGGGCATTCTTTCTTT,CSARDRGHSFF
NA,TRBV14,TRBJ2-6,NA,TGTGCCAGCAGCCTAGCAGGGGCTTCTGCACTCTCTGGGGCCAACGTCCTGACTTTC,CASSLAGASALSGANVLTF
NA,TRBV7-9,TRBJ1-5,NA,TGTTCCAGCAGCTTAGGGAGTCAGCCCCAGCATTTT,CSSSLGSQPQHF
NA,TRBV7-2,TRBJ1-4,TRBD1,TGTGCCAGCAGCCACAGGGGCGAAAAACTGTTTTTT,CASSHRGEKLFF
once,TRBV10-2,TRBJ2-3,NA,TGCGCCAGCCTTGACTTCTCGAACTCAGATACGCAGTATTTT,CASLDFSNSDTQYF
NA,TRBV28,TRBJ2-7,TRBD2,TGTGCCAGCGCCTTACTAGCGGGAGGGAACGAGCAGTACTTC,CASALLAGGNEQYF
NA,TRBV12-5,TRBJ2-2,NA,TGTGCTAGTGGTTTATGTCTCTTGAACACCGGGGAGCTGTTTTTT,CASGLCLLNTGELFF
NA,TRBV14,TRBJ1-2,NA,TGTGCCAGCAGCCAAGATCGTCCTGAGTTTGGTGGCTACACCTTC,CASSQDRPEFGGYTF
NA,TRBV7-2,TRBJ2-5,TRBD1,TGTGCCAGCAGCCCGAGGACAGGGCTAGAGACCCAGTACTTC,CASSPRTGLETQYF